This T cell receptor (beta chain) was captured by sequencing in a study of blood T cell repertoires in COVID-19 (dated by TCRdb to about 2020). Study-level background: Samples from collaborators originated in the United States, Italy and Spain and spanned both the acute and convalescent phases of COVID-19. Subjects who had been exposed to COVID-19, were actively infected with it, or had recovered from it provided the deeply sampled blood TCRbeta repertoires that made up the dataset. Where available, HLA class I and class II types were taken from metadata supplied by the sample provider and were not determined by assay-based typing. The repertoires were made available in a free public database intended to serve as a resource for research on the immune response to SARS-CoV-2. The samples were drawn from the first 160 participants of the ongoing ImmuneRACE study and from 950 to 1,500 subjects provided by 6 global collaborators. The material from the prospective study consisted of cDNA or gDNA derived from T cells, B-cell-depleted T cells, or PBMCs. Nearly every sample came with metadata listing a de-identified subject ID, COVID-19 status, age in years and sex.

The immunoSEQ Assay, a bias-controlled multiplex PCR, was used to amplify TCRbeta CDR3 regions from genomic DNA. From the authors' description of their analysis: The number of nucleated cells in each sample was estimated from the amplification of reference gene primers within the assay. To quantify the absolute abundance of each unique TCRbeta CDR3 rearrangement, sequence reads were collapsed and filtered. For each sample, productive Simpson clonality was calculated by taking the square root of Simpson's diversity index across productive rearrangements. As stored in TCRdb, this immuneACCESS dataset retains in-frame rearrangements with V and J assigned. A fraction of the clones does not appear; measured against another copy, unresolved V genes explain less than half of the discrepancy, and the remainder lacks a known reason. V and J calls and clone size come straight from that table; D and trimming were deduced from the DNA. The sample records under 550,000 clones, 70% to 90% of which are singletons. The biggest ten clones account for roughly 0.76% of the sample.

A word on this clone: The specificity of this receptor is unknown. No per-base quality is available; no much larger clone lies one base away.

Broader findings and caveats from the paper: Clinical and demographic metadata were provided uncurated, with the amount varying by source and participant.

At one collaborating source in Seattle, patients were enrolled during active infection and were followed longitudinally through the course of disease. The collaborating institutions used their own protocols to collect whole blood in K2EDTA tubes. For TCRbeta analysis, collaborator samples were shipped as frozen whole blood, as isolated PBMCs, or as DNA extracted from either sample type. CDR1 and CDR2 are read off the germline V gene as SGHAT and FQNNGV. V loses 5 bases of germline sequence and J loses 10 bases, and the interval between the two ends is 24 bases. The CDR3 numbers 16 residues from cysteine through phenylalanine. The CDR3 DNA has 48 bases and is translated from base 1.

The chain joins TRBV11-2 to TRBJ2-1; TRBD1 is a possible D gene, resting on 6 matching bases. The sequence was obtained from a man in his late teens or twenties with COVID-19, enrolled during active disease. Sequences were obtained from peripheral blood. The sequence in DNA is TGTGCCAGCAGCCATCCATTGCAGGGGCGCGTCGACGAGCAGTTCTTC. Its protein product is CASSHPLQGRVDEQFF. When the CDR3 is completed using the reference TRBV11-2 and TRBJ2-1 genes on either side, the full variable domain is EAGVAQSPRYKIIEKRQSVAFWCNPISGHATLYWYQQILGQGPKLLIQFQNNGVVDDSQLPKDRFSAERLKGVDSTLKIQPAKLEDSAVYLCASSHPLQGRVDEQFFGPGTRLTVL.